Shown below are 16 T cell receptor beta chains from a single sample sequenced in a study of shared clonotypes between healthy human individuals. TCRdb keeps only in-frame clones here, not all; method: immunoSEQ multiplex PCR. This table has around 1,100,000 clones, 70% to 80% appearing once. Sequencing input: memory CD4+ T cells from PBMCs. Subset here: CD45RA-negative fraction. The receptor source for this set is a man aged 18 to 29 in good health. Some clones in this sample may be carry-over from other donors' samples.

Of note for this clone: It is unclear where the CDR3 begins or ends on the DNA, so no DNA is shown, and the CDR3 is as TCRdb lists it. V is TRBV28 and J is TRBJ1-2. The germline V gene has CDR1 MDHEN and CDR2 SYDVKM. Ends included, the CDR3 has 16 residues. The chain's CDR3 is CASRKGGVSGPGVYTF.

This clone came up a few times. The rearrangement links TRBV9 to TRBJ1-2; D may be TRBD1 (5 bases). Between the trimmed V and J ends, which lost 4 bases and 1 base, there was a span of 14 bases. Germline V gene data show CDR1 as SGDLS and CDR2 as YYNGEE. The CDR3 extends over 15 amino acids. CDR3: CASSPRGADNYGYTF. The CDR3 nucleotides read TGTGCCAGCAGCCCGCGAGGGGCCGATAACTATGGCTACACCTTC.

This clone came up once. The V and J genes are TRBV21-1 and TRBJ2-3; no check of the table's D call, TRBD1, against the DNA was made. TRBV21-1 is a pseudogene. The CDR3 length is 17 residues. The CDR3 DNA follows: TGTGCCAGCAGCAAACGGGTTAGGGGTACTAGCACAGATACGCAGTATTTT. This translates into CASSKRVRGTSTDTQYF.

The rearrangement joins TRBV6-1 to TRBJ1-4; possible D gene TRBD1, 5 bases. Germline CDR1 reads MNHNS; CDR2 reads SASEGT. This CDR3 region has 15 residues. V gave up 3 bases and J gave up 4 bases, with 12 bases separating them. The CDR3 region is CASSDRAGINEKLFF. DNA of the CDR3: TGTGCCAGCAGTGACAGGGCCGGGATTAATGAAAAACTGTTTTTT.

This clone occurred once. The V call is TRBV5-4, the J call TRBJ2-1, with 11 positions matching TRBD2. Germline values: CDR1 SGHNT, CDR2 YYREEE (reference sequence). The CDR3 is 15 residues long. Trimming removed 2 bases from V and 9 bases from J; junction bases left unmatched: 7. The CDR3 DNA reads as TGTGCCAGCAGCTTCGTTAGCGGGAGGGGGAGTGAGCAGTTCTTC. Protein product: CASSFVSGRGSEQFF.

The chain employs TRBV30 and TRBJ1-1; 7 bases are a match to TRBD1. The CDR3 consists of 16 residues. V lost 0 bases and J lost 0; bases outside the gene matches: 7. CDR1 is GTSNPN and CDR2 is SVGIG in the germline V gene (reference sequence). The chain's CDR3 is CAWSVGEGALNTEAFF. As DNA, the CDR3 is TGTGCCTGGAGTGTAGGAGAGGGGGCTTTGAACACTGAAGCTTTCTTT.

The rearrangement links TRBV7-9 to TRBJ1-4; D ambiguous. Per germline, CDR1 SEHNR and CDR2 FQNEAQ (reference sequence). This CDR3 has 11 residues. The V end lost 5 bases, the J end lost 10 bases, and 8 bases lay between the germline ends. CDR3 amino acids: CASSLQSKLFF. The CDR3 DNA is TGTGCCAGCAGCCTCCAATCAAAACTGTTTTTT.

This clone was seen a few times. The chain couples TRBV30 to TRBJ1-1; 8 bases match TRBD1. The CDR3 spans 13 residues. The germline V gene has CDR1 GTSNPN and CDR2 SVGIG (reference sequence). V lost 5 bases to trimming and J lost 3 bases; unmatched junction nucleotides: 5. CDR3 DNA: TGTGCCTGGGCGGACAGGGCGGACACTGAAGCTTTCTTT. Its protein product is CAWADRADTEAFF.

The chain links TRBV4-1 to TRBJ1-2; maybe TRBD1 (6 bases). Germline CDR1 and CDR2: MGHRA and YSYEKL. CDR3 size: 14 residues. V was pared by 1 base and J by 5 bases, with 11 bases between. The CDR3 nucleotides read TGCGCCAGCAGCCAAGCCGGACAGAAGTATGGCTACACCTTC. Translating it yields CASSQAGQKYGYTF.

J is TRBJ1-4 and V is TRBV21-1; TRBD1, as called in the table, went unchecked against the DNA. TRBV21-1 is classified as a pseudogene. This CDR3 contains 14 residues. The CDR3 here is CASSKRTENEKLFF. For the CDR3, the DNA is TGTGCCAGCAGCAAAAGGACAGAGAATGAAAAACTGTTTTTT.

The chain combines TRBV4-2 with TRBJ1-3, with D uncertain. The CDR3 sequence is 16 residues long. Germline V gene sequence: CDR1 LGHNA, CDR2 YNFKEQ. Between the trimmed V and J ends, which lost 5 bases and 0 bases, there was a span of 14 bases. CDR3 sequence (DNA): TGTGCCAGCAGCTCTGGGCAAAGGGCCTCTGGAAACACCATATATTTT. This translates into CASSSGQRASGNTIYF.

CDR3 sequence: CASSLEGLGKADTQYF. The CDR3 DNA sequence: TGTGCCAGCAGCTTAGAAGGACTGGGGAAGGCGGATACGCAGTATTTT. V and J are TRBV13 and TRBJ2-3; a possible D gene is TRBD2 (5 bases). Trimming pared 1 base from V and 6 bases from J, leaving 17 bases between. CDR1 and CDR2 from the germline V gene are PRHDT and FYEKMQ (reference sequence). This CDR3 contains 16 residues.

This clone was seen only once. The chain has TRBV28 and TRBJ1-2; D might be TRBD1 (5 bases). This CDR3 contains 17 residues. Trimming took 2 bases from V and 7 from J, leaving 23 bases between them. CDR1 is MDHEN, CDR2 SYDVKM, per germline. CDR3 amino acids: CASSLVAGYHNWSGYTF. For the CDR3, the DNA is TGTGCCAGCAGTTTAGTGGCAGGGTATCATAATTGGAGTGGCTACACCTTC.

The chain is built from TRBV28 and TRBJ2-1, with TRBD1 matching 7 bases. Germline CDR1 is MDHEN and CDR2 is SYDVKM. Unmatched junction bases numbered 9, after V lost 3 bases and J lost 7 bases. The CDR3 is 15 amino acids. The CDR3: CASSFRRGLSNEQFF. As DNA, the CDR3 is TGTGCCAGCAGTTTCCGTAGGGGGCTGTCGAATGAGCAGTTCTTC.

The chain carries TRBV2 and TRBJ1-5; tentative D call: TRBD1 (5 bases). Trimming left V 8 bases short and J 3 bases short, with 8 bases between. In germline, CDR1 is SNHLY, CDR2 FYNNEI. This CDR3 comprises 12 residues. The CDR3 DNA is TGTGCCAGCCGGGACCCCAATCAGCCCCAGCATTTT. It yields the protein CASRDPNQPQHF.

The J gene is TRBJ2-2, the V gene TRBV7-6; no reliable D call. CDR3 size: 11 residues. The germline gives CDR1 SGHVS, CDR2 FNYEAQ. V was shortened by 4 bases and J by 9 bases, with 6 bases between the two germline ends. The CDR3 loop is CASSSFRELFF. CDR3 sequence (DNA): TGTGCCAGCAGCTCCTTTCGGGAGCTGTTTTTT.